This T cell receptor beta chain emerged from a study of spatial heterogeneity in lung cancer. Time point reported: blood at routine non-recurrence follow-up after resection. Unsorted whole RNA samples from tumor, nontumor lung or frozen PBMC were sequenced. Carried by each TCR cDNA molecule was a unique molecular identifier. In TCRdb, the 5' RACE reads were re-called with MiXCR into one record per CDR3 protein. The table includes tens of thousands of distinct CDR3 sequences, over 9.5% detected once. There are 13 residues in the CDR3. The V end lost 4 bases, the J end lost 4 bases, and 10 bases lay between the germline ends. Germline CDR1 is SGHTA and CDR2 is FQGNSA.

This chain links TRBV7-2 with TRBJ1-1; no clear D gene. The TCR sequence derives from a male donor with early-stage non-small cell lung cancer. The sequenced sample was PBMCs, obtained at follow-up. DNA for the CDR3: TGTGCCAGCAGCTACACTGGAGGCACTGAAGCTTTCTTT. It is translated as CASSYTGGTEAFF. The full variable domain, in which reference TRBV7-2 and TRBJ1-1 provide the parts outside the CDR3, is GAGVSQSPSNKVTEKGKDVELRCDPISGHTALYWYRQSLGQGLEFLIYFQGNSAPDKSGLPSDRFSAERTGGSVSTLTIQRTQQEDSAVYLCASSYTGGTEAFFGQGTRLTVV.